This TCR beta chain was found in a study of T-cell memory formation after mild COVID-19. This CDR3 is built from 15 residues. Trimming removed 5 bases at V and 2 bases at J, with 13 bases between. Germline V CDR1 and CDR2: SEHNR, FQNEAQ (reference sequence). The table lists this clonotype with a few counts. Its cognate antigen is unknown. General study results and limits: Chiefly within CM and EM were the contracting CD4+ clones; CD8+ ones were within EMRA. Among clones contracting day 15 to 85, CD4/CD8 was balanced, whereas later expanders leaned CD4+. Some clones that responded were present in memory (sampled pre-infection), which suggests cross-reactive memory joined.

TCRdb independently ran MiXCR on the 5' RACE reads; one entry per CDR3 protein. Found here are 400,000 or so distinct CDR3 sequences, around 18% of them singletons; the top ten hold approximately 8.4%. This clonotype was sampled from an adult woman who had mild COVID-19 (a few samples of this study predate the infection). Cell type and time point are not known. The specimen sequenced was PBMCs or a T cell subset sorted from them (not recorded which). The chain is built from TRBV7-9 and TRBJ2-1; the D gene could be TRBD1 or TRBD2 (5 bases each). The CDR3 sequence: CASSTRDQPYNEQFF. DNA for the CDR3: TGTGCCAGCAGCACCCGGGACCAACCCTACAATGAGCAGTTCTTC. Complete variable domain (other parts from reference TRBV7-9 and TRBJ2-1): DTGVSQNPRHKITKRGQNVTFRCDPISEHNRLYWYRQTLGQGPEFLTYFQNEAQLEKSRLLSDRFSAERPKGSFSTLEIQRTEQGDSAMYLCASSTRDQPYNEQFFGPGTRLTVL.